This T cell receptor beta chain was retrieved from a study of T cell responses to AZD1222 COVID-19 vaccine. Libraries were prepared by immunoSEQ multiplex PCR; TCRdb keeps only in-frame clonotypes and omits some of them. Of around 92,000 clones in the sample, 90% to 95% were seen once. There are a few counts of this clone. Germline CDR1 LGHDT, CDR2 YNNKEL (reference sequence). This CDR3 comprises 14 residues. With 3 bases removed from V and 1 base from J, the gap between germline ends came to 7 bases. The sequence was obtained from an adult in good health. The sample here was peripheral blood, taken on day 0 of AZD1222 vaccination. This chain uses TRBV3-1 (or the pseudogene TRBV3-2) with TRBJ2-1; D not resolved. The CDR3 coding sequence is TGTGCCAGCAGCCAGATGGGTTCCTACAATGAGCAGTTCTTC. Protein product: CASSQMGSYNEQFF.